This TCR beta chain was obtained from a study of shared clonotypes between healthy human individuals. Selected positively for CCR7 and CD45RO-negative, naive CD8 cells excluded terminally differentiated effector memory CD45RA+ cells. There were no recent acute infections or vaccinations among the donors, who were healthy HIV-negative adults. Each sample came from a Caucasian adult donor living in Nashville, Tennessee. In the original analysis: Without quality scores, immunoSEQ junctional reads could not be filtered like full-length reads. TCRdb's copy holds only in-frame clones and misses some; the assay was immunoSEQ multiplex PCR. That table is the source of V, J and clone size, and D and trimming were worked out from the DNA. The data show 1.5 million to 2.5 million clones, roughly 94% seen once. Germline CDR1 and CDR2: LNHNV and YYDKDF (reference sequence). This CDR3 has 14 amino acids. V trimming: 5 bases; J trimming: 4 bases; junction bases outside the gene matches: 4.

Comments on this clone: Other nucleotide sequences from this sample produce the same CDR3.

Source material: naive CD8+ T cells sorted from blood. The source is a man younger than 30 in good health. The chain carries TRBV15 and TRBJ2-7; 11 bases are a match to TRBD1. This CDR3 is CATSSGQGAYEQYF. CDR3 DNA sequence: TGTGCCACCAGCTCCGGACAGGGGGCTTACGAGCAGTACTTC.